Listed here are 25 T cell receptor beta chains from one sample, sequenced in a study of Ad26.COV2.S vaccination and SARS-CoV-2 variants. Only in-frame clones appear in the TCRdb table, and some are missing; sequencing was by immunoSEQ multiplex PCR. Of a few hundred thousand clones in the sample, around 90% were seen once. Described treatment: roughly 18 received Ad26.COV2.S at low or high dose, single or two shots; a few received placebo; per-sample allocation not given. On day 63 after the first injection, vaccine and placebo recipients gave samples. The material sequenced was peripheral blood, taken in a trial of Ad26.COV2.S vaccine versus placebo. These receptors came from a person aged 18-60 years who received the Ad26.COV2.S COVID-19 vaccine or a placebo.

The V and J genes are TRBV27 and TRBJ1-2, with D possibly being TRBD1 (5 bases). Deletions cut 5 bases from V and 3 bases from J, with 16 bases between. Per the germline V gene, CDR1 is MNHEY and CDR2 is SMNVEV (reference sequence). This CDR3 has 15 residues. CDR3 sequence reads: CASSTFWGGHYGYTF. As DNA, the CDR3 is TGTGCCAGCAGTACATTTTGGGGCGGACACTATGGCTACACCTTC.

The CDR3 spells CASSRDRGILTNYGYTF. CDR3 DNA: TGTGCCAGCAGCCGGGACAGGGGAATCCTAACTAACTATGGCTACACCTTC. J is TRBJ1-2 and V is TRBV2, with 10 bases matching TRBD1. After removal of 6 bases from V and 0 bases from J, the junction contained 10 bases not matched to a gene. The CDR3 totals 17 residues. Germline values: CDR1 SNHLY, CDR2 FYNNEI.

Here the CDR3 reads CASKSSQGPEAFF. Written as DNA, the CDR3 is TGTGCCAGCAAATCATCACAGGGTCCTGAAGCTTTCTTT. The V and J genes are TRBV5-6 and TRBJ1-1, with D tentatively TRBD1 (6 bases). V was pared by 6 bases and J by 6 bases, with 15 bases between. CDR1 is SGHDT and CDR2 is YYEEEE in the germline V gene. This CDR3 is built from 13 residues.

J is TRBJ2-1 and V is TRBV4-3; the D gene is possibly TRBD1 (6 bases). Trimming stripped 4 bases from V and 0 bases from J, with 10 bases between. The CDR3 is 15 residues long. CDR1 and CDR2 from the germline V gene are LGHNA and YSLEER. This chain's CDR3 is CASSRGQSSYNEQFF. In DNA, the CDR3 is TGCGCCAGCAGCCGGGGACAAAGCTCCTACAATGAGCAGTTCTTC.

The chain is built from TRBV19 and TRBJ2-2; D possibly corresponds to TRBD2 (5 bases). Germline loops: CDR1 LNHDA, CDR2 SQIVND (reference sequence). The ends were cut back, 3 bases at V and 5 bases at J, with 10 bases in the middle. The CDR3 is made up of 14 amino acids. The DNA for the CDR3 is TGTGCCAGTAGTATTTTCGAGGGTACCGGGGAGCTGTTTTTT. Translation gives CASSIFEGTGELFF.

A note on this clone: Other DNA sequences in this specimen translate into the identical CDR3. V gene TRBV30 combines with J gene TRBJ1-4; D remains ambiguous. The V end lost 1 base, the J end lost 8 bases, and 8 bases lay between the germline ends. The V gene's germline CDR1 is GTSNPN and CDR2 SVGIG (reference sequence). The CDR3 length is 12 residues. CDR3 nucleotides: TGTGCCTGGAGTGCCCGAGGCGAAAAACTGTTTTTT. Its protein product is CAWSARGEKLFF.

The V and J genes are TRBV28 and TRBJ1-3, with no clear D. The CDR3 runs to 16 residues. Trimming stripped 1 base from V and 0 bases from J, with 10 bases between. CDR1 MDHEN and CDR2 SYDVKM come from the germline V gene. The CDR3 sequence is CASSLSDGDSGNTIYF. In DNA, the CDR3 is TGTGCCAGCAGTTTATCGGACGGGGACTCTGGAAACACCATATATTTT.

The rearrangement links TRBV6-2 or TRBV6-3 to TRBJ1-1; 8 bases align to TRBD1. J was trimmed by 5 bases and V by 2 bases; bases with no gene match: 22. Germline V gene data show CDR1 as MNHEY and CDR2 as SVGEGT. The CDR3 covers 20 residues. This CDR3 reads CASSYKRTGWGMNTRTEAFF. For the CDR3, the DNA is TGTGCCAGCAGTTACAAACGGACAGGGTGGGGAATGAACACTAGAACTGAAGCTTTCTTT.

The CDR3 protein is CASSVFGTGNGELFF. DNA for the CDR3: TGTGCCAGCAGCGTGTTCGGGACCGGGAACGGGGAGCTGTTTTTT. The chain employs TRBV2 and TRBJ2-2; D is tentatively TRBD1 or TRBD2 (5 bases each). Trimming removed 6 bases from V and 7 bases from J, with 18 bases in between. The CDR3 length is 15 residues. Germline loops: CDR1 SNHLY, CDR2 FYNNEI. Drawing the rest from reference TRBV2 and TRBJ2-2, the complete variable domain is EPEVTQTPSHQVTQMGQEVILRCVPISNHLYFYWYRQILGQKVEFLVSFYNNEISEKSEIFDDQFSVERPDGSNFTLKIRSTKLEDSAMYFCASSVFGTGNGELFFGEGSRLTVL.

The chain is built from TRBV25-1 and TRBJ2-5; possible D gene TRBD2, 6 bases. The CDR3 length is 13 residues. The V end lost 7 bases, the J end lost 5 bases, and 14 bases lay between the germline ends. CDR1 MGHDK and CDR2 SYGVNS come from the germline V gene. CDR3 sequence reads: CASTLRAGETQYF. CDR3 sequence (DNA): TGTGCCAGCACGTTACGGGCGGGGGAGACCCAGTACTTC.

This clone was observed a single time. The J gene is TRBJ2-7, the V gene TRBV10-3; 8 positions agree with TRBD2. From germline, CDR1 is ENHRY and CDR2 SYGVKD. The V segment lost 3 bases and the J segment 6 bases; nucleotides outside the gene matches: 7. CDR3 length: 14 amino acids. The CDR3 DNA sequence: TGTGCCATCAGTGATCGACTAGCGAGGAGCGAGCAGTACTTC. This gives the protein CAISDRLARSEQYF.

The V gene is TRBV25-1, the J gene TRBJ1-1; no clear D. The CDR3 extends over 14 amino acids. V shed 2 bases and J shed 1 base, with 8 bases lying between them. Looked up from germline, CDR1 is MGHDK and CDR2 is SYGVNS. This CDR3 is CASSETLWNTEAFF. CDR3 nucleotides: TGTGCCAGCAGTGAAACTTTGTGGAACACTGAAGCTTTCTTT.

The chain is built from TRBV11-2 and TRBJ2-7; weak D call: TRBD1 (5 bases). Germline V gives CDR1 SGHAT, CDR2 FQNNGV. Trimming cost V 5 bases and J 4 bases, with 12 bases left between them. There are 13 residues in the CDR3. The CDR3 nucleotides read TGTGCCAGCAGCGGGTTTTCAGGGTACGAGCAGTACTTC. This gives the protein CASSGFSGYEQYF.

The chain combines TRBV13 with TRBJ2-2, with D hard to call. In germline, CDR1 is PRHDT, CDR2 FYEKMQ (reference sequence). Deletions cut 0 bases from V and 4 bases from J, with 6 bases between. CDR3 length equals 14 residues. The CDR3 DNA sequence: TGTGCCAGCAGCTTAGGAGGGCCCACCGGGGAGCTGTTTTTT. Protein sequence: CASSLGGPTGELFF.

The rearrangement joins TRBV6-2 or TRBV6-3 to TRBJ1-5; 7 bases map to TRBD1. Germline lookup yields CDR1 MNHEY and CDR2 SVGEGT. The CDR3 is 14 residues long. V trimming: 3 bases; J trimming: 6 bases; junction bases outside the gene matches: 5. CDR3 sequence reads: CASSYQGDSQPQHF. The DNA for the CDR3 is TGTGCCAGCAGTTATCAGGGGGATAGTCAGCCCCAGCATTTT.

Details on this clone: The junction differs from germline at one of its ends, possibly a read error. The chain joins TRBV5-1 to TRBJ2-7; the D is unclear. The CDR3 contains 14 residues. CDR1 SGHRS and CDR2 YFSETQ come from the germline V gene. The CDR3, as DNA: TGCGCCAGCACCTTGGAGAGTAGCTCCTACGAGCAGTACTTC. As protein: CASTLESSSYEQYF.

The J gene is TRBJ2-2, the V gene TRBV5-5, with 7 bases identical to TRBD1. The J segment lost 2 bases and the V segment lost 6 bases, leaving 7 bases of the junction unmatched. This CDR3 region has 15 residues. Germline lookup yields CDR1 SGHKS and CDR2 YYEKEE (reference sequence). The CDR3 coding sequence is TGTGCCAGCACCTGGGGGACAGAAAACACCGGGGAGCTGTTTTTT. It translates to CASTWGTENTGELFF.

The chain has TRBV6-1 and TRBJ2-7, with D possibly TRBD2 on 7 matching bases. Per the germline V gene, CDR1 is MNHNS and CDR2 is SASEGT. The CDR3 runs to 15 residues. Deletions cut 1 base from V and 1 base from J, with 11 bases between. The CDR3 bases are TGTGCCAGCAGTGAAGTCGGGGGGCGTTCCTACGAGCAGTACTTC. This codes for CASSEVGGRSYEQYF.

This chain uses TRBV3-1 (or the pseudogene TRBV3-2) with TRBJ2-5, with 9 positions matching TRBD1. Trimming at V came to 3 bases and at J to 4 bases, leaving 3 bases not matched to a gene. The CDR3 length is 14 residues. Per the germline V gene, CDR1 is LGHDT and CDR2 is YNNKEL (reference sequence). The CDR3 protein is CASSHTGGLETQYF. The CDR3 nucleotides are TGTGCCAGCAGCCATACAGGGGGCTTAGAGACCCAGTACTTC.

The chain couples TRBV25-1 to TRBJ1-6; no firm D call. Between the trimmed V and J ends, which lost 3 bases and 7 bases, there was a span of 10 bases. The germline V gene encodes CDR1 MGHDK and CDR2 SYGVNS. This CDR3 region has 14 residues. CDR3 bases: TGTGCCAGCAGTGATTCTTTAGGGAATTCACCCCTCCACTTT. Translation gives CASSDSLGNSPLHF.

The rearrangement joins TRBV20-1 to TRBJ2-3; TRBD2 matches 11 bases. The CDR3 covers 16 residues. The ends lost 3 bases at V and 2 bases at J; junction bases unmatched: 7. CDR1 and CDR2 from the germline V gene are DFQATT and SNEGSKA (reference sequence). CDR3 bases: TGCAGTGCTAGTCTCGGACTAGCGGGCCCCACAGATACGCAGTATTTT. It specifies CSASLGLAGPTDTQYF.

The chain combines TRBV10-3 with TRBJ2-7; D remains ambiguous. The germline V and J ends were trimmed by 10 bases and 3 bases, with 16 bases remaining between them. Germline CDR1 is ENHRY and CDR2 is SYGVKD. The CDR3 totals 13 residues. The CDR3 loop is CATTSGRNYEQYF. DNA for the CDR3: TGTGCCACTACCAGTGGCAGGAACTACGAGCAGTACTTC.

This chain uses TRBV6-2 or TRBV6-3 with TRBJ2-1; unclear D gene. Germline V gene lookup returns CDR1 MNHEY and CDR2 SVGEGT. The CDR3 spans 14 residues. Trimming removed 1 base from V and 5 bases from J, with 9 bases in between. The DNA for the CDR3 is TGTGCCAGCAGTTACTGGCCGGTGCACAATGAGCAGTTCTTC. Protein: CASSYWPVHNEQFF.

The rearrangement joins TRBV15 to TRBJ1-1; D is possibly TRBD1 (5 bases). Deletions cut 1 base from V and 1 base from J, with 10 bases between. The CDR3 covers 15 residues. Germline loops: CDR1 LNHNV, CDR2 YYDKDF (reference sequence). CDR3 amino acids: CATSRAGVANTEAFF. The CDR3 region has the DNA TGTGCCACCAGCAGAGCGGGGGTGGCGAACACTGAAGCTTTCTTT.

The chain carries TRBV7-9 and TRBJ2-3, with TRBD1 identical over 7 bases. The germline gives CDR1 SEHNR, CDR2 FQNEAQ (reference sequence). The CDR3 is 13 residues long. V gave up 8 bases and J gave up 7 bases; unmatched junction bases: 9. In DNA form, the CDR3 reads TGTGCCAGCCAATCGACAGGGAGATATACGCAGTATTTT. The encoded protein is CASQSTGRYTQYF.